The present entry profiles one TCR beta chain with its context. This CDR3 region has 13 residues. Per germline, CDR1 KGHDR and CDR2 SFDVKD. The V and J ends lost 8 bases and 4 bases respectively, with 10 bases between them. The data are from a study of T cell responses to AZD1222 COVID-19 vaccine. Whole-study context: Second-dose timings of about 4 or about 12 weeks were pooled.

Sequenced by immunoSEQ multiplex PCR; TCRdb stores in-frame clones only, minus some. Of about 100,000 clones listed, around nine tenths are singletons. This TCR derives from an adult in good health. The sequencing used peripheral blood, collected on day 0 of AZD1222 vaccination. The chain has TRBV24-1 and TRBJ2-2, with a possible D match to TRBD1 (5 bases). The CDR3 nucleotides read TGTGCCACCAAAGGGGCGATCACCGGGGAGCTGTTTTTT. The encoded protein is CATKGAITGELFF.